Given below is one T cell receptor beta chain in context. Antigen unknown. The V gene lost 2 bases and the J gene lost 4 bases, with 11 bases spanning the gap. The germline gives CDR1 MNHEY, CDR2 SMNVEV (reference sequence). The CDR3 contains 14 residues. The sample originates from a study of cytomegalovirus exposure and HLA in healthy donors. Across the whole study: Out of 150 million to 200 million T cells, an earlier analysis found roughly 110 million unique TCR beta sequences in total. Counted in an early data release were 75 million to 85 million unique TCRs from HLA-typed donors.

Study findings and constraints: Most TCR sequences were seen very rarely across donors, but some public TCRs occurred in many.

Use of 60 Vbeta and 13 Jbeta primers characterized the PCR. The protocol was immunoSEQ multiplex PCR, while the TCRdb copy is restricted to in-frame clones and leaves out a portion. The sample holds over 75,000 clones, 77% seen once. This receptor was obtained from a man aged 50 or older in good health and CMV-seropositive. The specimen was PBMCs. The chain uses TRBV27 and TRBJ1-2; a weak D match, TRBD1 (6 bases). CDR3 nucleotide sequence: TGTGCCAGCAGTTTAAGGGGCAGGGGCTATGGCTACACCTTC. It codes for CASSLRGRGYGYTF.